The sequence of this T cell receptor (beta chain) was determined in a study of siplizumab effects on memory and regulatory T cells. Findings and limits, study-wide: Unstimulated subset assignment was obtained for only a minor fraction of alloreactive clones. It was never confirmed that proliferating Tregs from siplizumab cultures were suppressive. Both greater diversity than memory cells and a major contribution to the alloresponse seemed to characterize naive T cells.

Points on this clone: Its antigen is as yet unknown.

Per-sample assaying covered 95,000 to 100,000 TCR templates. Only in-frame clones appear in the TCRdb table, and some are missing; sequencing was by immunoSEQ multiplex PCR. The data contain about 100,000 clones, about 94% of them singletons. This CDR3 comprises 15 residues. V lost 5 bases and J lost 0, with 14 bases in between. Germline CDR1 and CDR2: LNHDA and SQIVND (reference sequence). The chain has TRBV19 and TRBJ2-7, with D tentatively TRBD1 (6 bases). The sample comprised non-Treg CD4+ T cells sorted from blood. The TCR sequence derives from a human donor in good health. CDR3 sequence reads: CASSLQGASSYEQYF. Written as DNA, the CDR3 is TGTGCCAGTAGTCTACAGGGAGCTAGCTCCTACGAGCAGTACTTC. The full variable domain, in which reference TRBV19 and TRBJ2-7 provide the parts outside the CDR3, is DGGITQSPKYLFRKEGQNVTLSCEQNLNHDAMYWYRQDPGQGLRLIYYSQIVNDFQKGDIAEGYSVSREKKESFPLTVTSAQKNPTAFYLCASSLQGASSYEQYFGPGTRLTVT.